These 31 T cell receptor beta chains came from one sample sequenced in a study of blood T cell repertoires in COVID-19. Assay: immunoSEQ multiplex PCR; the TCRdb copy retains only in-frame clones and omits some. The sample holds some 200,000 clones, 70% to 90% seen once. The specimen was peripheral blood. Receptors originate from a man older than 75 with acute or convalescent COVID-19.

The chain links TRBV5-1 to TRBJ2-5, with D possibly TRBD2 on 6 matching bases. The V gene's germline CDR1 is SGHRS and CDR2 YFSETQ. V gave up 3 bases and J gave up 3 bases, with 24 bases separating them. There are 18 residues in the CDR3. The CDR3 DNA reads TGCGCCAGCAGCTCTCCCAGGGACCGGGGAGGCGGGGAAGAGACCCAGTACTTC. It encodes CASSSPRDRGGGEETQYF.

The genes are TRBV29-1 and TRBJ2-1; 8 nucleotides line up with TRBD2. The V gene end was trimmed by 3 bases and the J gene end by 6 bases; junction bases not matched to a gene: 7. Germline V gene data show CDR1 as SQVTM and CDR2 as ANQGSEA. CDR3 length: 14 residues. The chain's CDR3 is CSVEAGRAVNEQFF. The CDR3 DNA reads TGCAGCGTTGAGGCCGGGAGGGCCGTCAATGAGCAGTTCTTC.

The genes are TRBV2 and TRBJ2-7; 9 nucleotides align to TRBD1. This CDR3 spans 15 amino acids. Germline loops: CDR1 SNHLY, CDR2 FYNNEI. J lost 1 base, V lost 5 bases, and 6 bases had no gene match. The CDR3 DNA follows: TGTGCCAGCAGTAAGGGACAGGGCAAATCCTACGAGCAGTACGTC. This codes for CASSKGQGKSYEQYV.

This clone turned up a few times. The chain employs TRBV18 and TRBJ2-3; 9 bases agree with TRBD1. Germline trimming cut 3 bases from V and 1 base from J; bases unmatched to any gene: 2. Looked up from germline, CDR1 is KGHSH and CDR2 is LQKENI. The CDR3 spans 15 residues. CDR3 amino acids: CASSPRDRGTDTQYF. CDR3 nucleotide sequence: TGTGCCAGCTCACCCCGGGACAGGGGCACAGATACGCAGTATTTT.

The chain recombines TRBV7-6 with TRBJ2-2, with TRBD2 identical over 10 bases. After removal of 4 bases from V and 0 bases from J, the junction contained 2 bases not matched to a gene. Looked up from germline, CDR1 is SGHVS and CDR2 is FNYEAQ. The CDR3 totals 16 residues. The CDR3: CASSSTSGSNTGELFF. CDR3 nucleotide sequence: TGTGCCAGCAGCTCGACTAGCGGGTCGAACACCGGGGAGCTGTTTTTT.

This rearrangement joins TRBV21-1 to TRBJ2-7; TRBD1, the table's D call, lacks a check against the DNA. TRBV21-1 is designated a pseudogene. The CDR3 totals 11 residues. The CDR3, as DNA: TGTGCCAGCAGCAATCAGAACGAGCAGTACTTC. This sequence encodes CASSNQNEQYF.

The chain links TRBV4-1 to TRBJ2-7; 8 nucleotides agree with TRBD2. The CDR3 has 15 amino acids. Germline V gene lookup returns CDR1 MGHRA and CDR2 YSYEKL. V lost 1 base, J lost 3 bases, and 5 bases stayed unmatched. The CDR3 nucleotides are TGCGCCAGCAGCCAAGGGGTAGCGGGGAACTACGAGCAGTACTTC. Translated, it gives CASSQGVAGNYEQYF.

This chain uses TRBV11-2 with TRBJ2-1; 8 bases match TRBD2. The CDR3 totals 14 residues. V was pared by 6 bases and J by 8 bases, with 9 bases of the junction left unmatched. The germline gives CDR1 SGHAT, CDR2 FQNNGV. CDR3: CASSFRLTSDEQFF. The DNA of the CDR3 is TGTGCCAGCAGTTTTAGACTGACTAGCGATGAGCAGTTCTTC.

The rearrangement uses TRBV30 and TRBJ2-7; the D gene is possibly TRBD2 (6 bases). Between the trimmed V and J ends, which lost 1 base and 1 base, there was a span of 11 bases. There are 14 residues in the CDR3. The germline V gene has CDR1 GTSNPN and CDR2 SVGIG (reference sequence). DNA of the CDR3: TGTGCCTGGAGTGCGGGGGTTTTATCCTACGAGCAGTACTTC. Encoded protein: CAWSAGVLSYEQYF.

Comments on this clone: The same CDR3 arises from other DNA sequences in this sample as well. This sequence joins TRBV5-1 and TRBJ2-3; 9 bases map to TRBD1. V shed 4 bases, J shed 3 bases, and the junction held 3 bases outside the gene matches. CDR1 and CDR2 from the germline V gene are SGHRS and YFSETQ. The CDR3 runs 14 residues. CDR3 sequence: CASSPGQGTDTQYF. The DNA for the CDR3 is TGCGCCAGCAGCCCAGGACAGGGGACAGATACGCAGTATTTT.

The CDR3 DNA reads as TGTGCCAGCAGTCCAGGGGGCTTAAGTGAAAAACTGTTTTTT. This sequence encodes CASSPGGLSEKLFF. The chain employs TRBV28 and TRBJ1-4; 8 bases are a match to TRBD1. CDR3 size: 14 residues. The J segment lost 7 bases and the V segment lost 5 bases, leaving 6 bases of the junction unmatched. Looked up from germline, CDR1 is MDHEN and CDR2 is SYDVKM.

This rearrangement joins TRBV21-1 to TRBJ1-2; TRBD1 is the table's D call and was not checked against the DNA. TRBV21-1 is flagged as a pseudogene. The CDR3 contains 16 residues. CDR3 in DNA: TGTGCCAGCAGCAAATATATAGGGGGCCTTGACTATGGCTACACCTTC. Protein product: CASSKYIGGLDYGYTF.

The rearrangement joins TRBV2 to TRBJ1-2, with TRBD1 as a possible D gene (6 bases). The CDR3 length is 14 residues. CDR1 is SNHLY and CDR2 is FYNNEI in the germline V gene. V was trimmed by 11 bases and J by 2 bases, leaving 18 bases between them. CDR3 sequence: CAGGQQNRNYGYTF. CDR3 nucleotide sequence: TGTGCCGGCGGACAGCAGAACAGAAACTATGGCTACACCTTC.

The rearrangement joins TRBV18 to TRBJ2-5, with 7 bases identical to TRBD1. With 2 bases clipped from V and 3 bases from J, the junction kept 6 bases outside the gene matches. Germline V CDR1 and CDR2: KGHSH, LQKENI. The CDR3 loop spans 15 amino acids. The CDR3: CASSPSGQSKETQYF. Here the CDR3 DNA reads TGTGCCAGCTCACCATCGGGACAGTCGAAAGAGACCCAGTACTTC.

This rearrangement joins TRBV6-5 to TRBJ2-2; a weak D match, TRBD1 (8 bases). V shed 5 bases and J shed 3 bases, with 13 bases lying between them. The CDR3 is made up of 15 amino acids. Germline assignment: CDR1 MNHEY and CDR2 SVGAGI. CDR3 residues: CASSPQGGDTGELFF. Here the CDR3 DNA reads TGTGCCAGCAGTCCACAGGGGGGGGACACCGGGGAGCTGTTTTTT.

The chain joins TRBV5-6 to TRBJ1-2; no firm D call. Germline V gene data show CDR1 as SGHDT and CDR2 as YYEEEE. The germline V and J ends were trimmed by 0 bases and 0 bases, with 21 bases remaining between them. This CDR3 region has 19 residues. CDR3 DNA sequence: TGTGCCAGCAGCTTGGATTCGCAGGCCCCTTCAGGCCCTAACTATGGCTACACCTTC. Its protein is CASSLDSQAPSGPNYGYTF.

This clone has more than one count but fewer than ten. V gene TRBV30 combines with J gene TRBJ2-7; tentatively, D is TRBD1 (6 bases). The CDR3 is 16 amino acids. In germline, CDR1 is GTSNPN, CDR2 SVGIG (reference sequence). The V end was cut by 0 bases, the J end by 4 bases, with 19 bases between. CDR3 amino acids: CAWSVKGHLRGYEQYF. The CDR3 DNA sequence: TGTGCCTGGAGTGTCAAGGGACACCTAAGAGGATACGAGCAGTACTTC.

The chain is built from TRBV5-1 and TRBJ2-1, with a tentative D call TRBD1 (5 bases). The germline gives CDR1 SGHRS, CDR2 YFSETQ. CDR3 length equals 15 residues. The germline V and J ends were trimmed by 0 bases and 3 bases, with 10 bases remaining between them. CDR3 DNA: TGCGCCAGCAGCTTGGGGGGCGCGTTCTACAATGAGCAGTTCTTC. Translating it yields CASSLGGAFYNEQFF.

V and J are TRBV7-2 and TRBJ2-5; a weak D match, TRBD2 (6 bases). Trimming took 6 bases from V and 5 from J, leaving 13 bases between them. This CDR3 comprises 13 residues. Germline loops: CDR1 SGHTA, CDR2 FQGNSA. The CDR3 DNA reads as TGTGCCAGCAGACTGAATGGGGGGGAGACCCAGTACTTC. Amino acids: CASRLNGGETQYF.

V and J are TRBV29-1 and TRBJ2-4; 12 positions match TRBD2. V was pared by 6 bases and J by 1 base, with 10 bases of the junction left unmatched. The CDR3 runs 17 residues. CDR1 is SQVTM and CDR2 is ANQGSEA in the germline V gene. As DNA, the CDR3 is TGCAGCGTCCAGACTAGCGGGAGAACGATCGCCAAAAACATTCAGTACTTC. Residues: CSVQTSGRTIAKNIQYF.

This clone was counted a few times. The chain employs TRBV6-5 and TRBJ2-7, with 7 bases identical to TRBD1. J was trimmed by 3 bases and V by 5 bases; bases with no gene match: 7. This CDR3 has 14 residues. Germline V gene sequence: CDR1 MNHEY, CDR2 SVGAGI. The CDR3 nucleotides are TGTGCCAGCAGTCGGGGACAGTATCTCTACGAGCAGTACGTC. It encodes CASSRGQYLYEQYV.

This chain links TRBV11-2 with TRBJ2-2; D is possibly TRBD1 (5 bases). The germline V gene has CDR1 SGHAT and CDR2 FQNNGV. The CDR3 sequence is 15 residues long. The V and J ends lost 5 bases and 8 bases respectively, with 18 bases between them. The CDR3 region has the DNA TGTGCCAGCAGCCCTCGAGAGACAGTGCCTGGGGAGCTGTTTTTT. This translates into CASSPRETVPGELFF.

This clone was observed once. The identical CDR3 is also encoded by other nucleotide sequences in the sample. The chain is built from TRBV19 and TRBJ1-4; the D gene is possibly TRBD1 (6 bases). In germline, CDR1 is LNHDA, CDR2 SQIVND (reference sequence). CDR3 size: 15 residues. V was shortened by 3 bases and J by 2 bases, with 10 bases between the two germline ends. CDR3 nucleotide sequence: TGTGCCAGTAGTATCGCAGGGGCCACTAATGAAAAACTGTTTTTT. Translating gives CASSIAGATNEKLFF. Full variable domain (remainder filled in from reference TRBV19 and TRBJ1-4): DGGITQSPKYLFRKEGQNVTLSCEQNLNHDAMYWYRQDPGQGLRLIYYSQIVNDFQKGDIAEGYSVSREKKESFPLTVTSAQKNPTAFYLCASSIAGATNEKLFFGSGTQLSVL.

The chain combines TRBV30 with TRBJ1-3; unclear D gene. V was pared by 0 bases and J by 4 bases, with 7 bases between. The CDR3 has 13 residues. Germline CDR1 and CDR2: GTSNPN and SVGIG (reference sequence). CDR3 bases: TGTGCCTGGAGTGTACTAGCCGGAAACACCATATATTTT. This codes for CAWSVLAGNTIYF.

The gene calls are TRBV11-2 and TRBJ2-1; TRBD2 aligns across 13 bases. CDR1 SGHAT and CDR2 FQNNGV come from the germline V gene. The junction had 2 bases not matched to a gene; V was cut back by 5 bases and J by 1 base. The CDR3 is 16 amino acids. CDR3 sequence reads: CASSPGLAGSYNEQFF. In nucleotides, the CDR3 is TGTGCCAGCAGCCCGGGACTAGCGGGGTCCTACAATGAGCAGTTCTTC.

This chain joins TRBV10-1 and TRBJ2-3; the D is unclear. CDR3 length equals 15 residues. Germline loops: CDR1 WNHNN, CDR2 SYGVQD (reference sequence). V shed 0 bases and J shed 0 bases, with 7 bases lying between them. The CDR3 sequence is CASSESAESTDTQYF. The CDR3 nucleotides are TGCGCCAGCAGTGAGTCGGCGGAAAGCACAGATACGCAGTATTTT.

The chain links TRBV20-1 to TRBJ2-3, with 7 bases that match TRBD2. The germline V gene encodes CDR1 DFQATT and CDR2 SNEGSKA (reference sequence). V was clipped by 3 bases and J by 2 bases; unmatched bases: 8. CDR3 length: 15 residues. The CDR3 sequence is CSASDLAGATDTQYF. CDR3 in DNA: TGCAGTGCTAGTGATCTGGCGGGAGCCACAGATACGCAGTATTTT.

V gene TRBV24-1 combines with J gene TRBJ2-2; TRBD2 agrees at 8 bases. The CDR3 loop spans 17 amino acids. Trimming at V came to 3 bases and at J to 2 bases, leaving 7 bases not matched to a gene. Germline V gives CDR1 KGHDR, CDR2 SFDVKD. Written as DNA, the CDR3 is TGTGCCACCAGTGATCCCCGAACTAGCGGCAACACCGGGGAGCTGTTTTTT. Translated, it gives CATSDPRTSGNTGELFF.

This clone was recorded only once. This sequence joins TRBV19 and TRBJ2-7; 11 bases are shared with TRBD1. Germline CDR1 LNHDA, CDR2 SQIVND (reference sequence). V shed 10 bases, J shed 1 base, and the junction held 3 bases outside the gene matches. The CDR3 runs to 13 residues. CDR3 amino acids: CATRDRGSYEQYF. CDR3 DNA sequence: TGTGCCACCAGGGACAGGGGGTCCTACGAGCAGTACTTC.

This clone was observed a handful of times. The V and J genes are TRBV12-3 or TRBV12-4 and TRBJ2-1; D may be TRBD2 (5 bases). The CDR3 has 12 amino acids. Trimming took off 8 bases at V and 8 bases at J, with 13 bases between the two ends. This CDR3 is CASRWESYEQFF. CDR3 DNA: TGTGCCAGCCGATGGGAGTCCTATGAGCAGTTCTTC.

The chain is built from TRBV6-2 or TRBV6-3 and TRBJ1-1, with D possibly TRBD1 on 6 matching bases. CDR3 length equals 16 residues. Germline assignment: CDR1 MNHEY and CDR2 SVGEGT. V lost 5 bases and J 3 bases, leaving 19 bases between the germline ends. CDR3 sequence: CASSTRHRVTDTEAFF. In nucleotides, the CDR3 is TGTGCCAGCAGTACCCGACACAGGGTTACGGACACTGAAGCTTTCTTT.